Following are 9 T cell receptor beta chains from one sample sequenced in a study of cytomegalovirus exposure and HLA in healthy donors. The primer mix had 60 Vbeta and 13 Jbeta primers. Clones were sequenced by immunoSEQ multiplex PCR, and TCRdb holds only the in-frame ones, with some missing. The data show some 120,000 clones, with over 60% seen just once and 1.5% to 2.5% held by the top ten. Sequencing was carried out using PBMCs. All receptors derive from a man younger than 30 in good health and CMV-seronegative.

The chain recombines TRBV6-5 with TRBJ2-2; a possible D gene is TRBD1 (5 bases). This CDR3 is built from 15 residues. Germline values: CDR1 MNHEY, CDR2 SVGAGI. V gave up 2 bases and J gave up 2 bases, with 9 bases separating them. The CDR3 sequence is CASSYTGQNTGELFF. The CDR3 nucleotides are TGTGCCAGCAGTTACACAGGACAAAACACCGGGGAGCTGTTTTTT.

The chain has TRBV11-3 and TRBJ2-5; 9 bases agree with TRBD2. Gene TRBJ2-7 matches the end of the DNA better, so the J call may be wrong. Germline lookup yields CDR1 SGHNT and CDR2 YENEEA. CDR3 length: 15 residues. This CDR3 reads CASSPSGVHSYEQYF. The CDR3 coding sequence is TGTGCCAGCAGCCCTAGCGGGGTTCACTCCTACGAGCAGTACTTC.

This clone was counted between two and nine times. The J gene is TRBJ2-1, the V gene TRBV7-3; weak D call: TRBD1 (6 bases). Germline V lookup: CDR1 SGHTA, CDR2 FQGTGA. The ends were cut back, 2 bases at V and 9 bases at J, with 14 bases in the middle. The CDR3 spans 14 residues. The chain's CDR3 is CASSLGGQRSEQFF. CDR3 bases: TGTGCCAGCAGCTTAGGCGGACAGCGAAGTGAGCAGTTCTTC.

In DNA form, the CDR3 reads TGTGCCAGCAGCTTGCGGCCGACTGCCTACGAGCAGTACTTC. Translation: CASSLRPTAYEQYF. The V and J genes are TRBV4-2 and TRBJ2-7; D is unclear. This CDR3 region has 14 residues. Trimming left V 5 bases short and J 2 bases short, with 13 bases between. Germline V lookup: CDR1 LGHNA, CDR2 YNFKEQ.

CDR3 protein: CASSRRTGDNEQYV. CDR3 bases: TGTGCCAGCAGCAGACGGACAGGGGACAACGAGCAGTACGTC. This rearrangement joins TRBV5-5 to TRBJ2-7; 9 nucleotides line up with TRBD1. The length of the CDR3 is 14 residues. The J segment lost 5 bases and the V segment lost 4 bases, leaving 7 bases of the junction unmatched. CDR1 SGHKS and CDR2 YYEKEE come from the germline V gene (reference sequence).

This clone appeared a few times. The chain is built from TRBV5-4 and TRBJ2-7; D is undetermined. V was shortened by 0 bases and J by 4 bases, with 11 bases between the two germline ends. Germline loops: CDR1 SGHNT, CDR2 YYREEE (reference sequence). This CDR3 spans 14 amino acids. For the CDR3, the DNA is TGTGCCAGCAGCTTGGGCGGAAGTCAATACGAGCAGTACTTC. Translated, it gives CASSLGGSQYEQYF.

This clone was seen a single time. This chain links TRBV2 with TRBJ2-1, with D maybe TRBD1 (5 bases). Germline CDR1 reads SNHLY; CDR2 reads FYNNEI. The CDR3 has 13 residues. Trimming stripped 4 bases from V and 14 bases from J, with 18 bases between. The CDR3 sequence is CASSARGACVEFF. The DNA of the CDR3 is TGTGCCAGCAGTGCTCGTGGGGCCTGCGTGGAGTTCTTC.

The chain carries TRBV6-5 and TRBJ2-2; D ambiguous. Germline V gives CDR1 MNHEY, CDR2 SVGAGI. Trimming pared 0 bases from V and 2 bases from J, leaving 10 bases between. The CDR3 totals 16 residues. CDR3 nucleotide sequence: TGTGCCAGCAGTTACTCGGTCCAGGCTAACACCGGGGAGCTGTTTTTT. Protein product: CASSYSVQANTGELFF.

The rearrangement joins TRBV6-1 to TRBJ1-6; TRBD1 agrees at 9 bases. The germline CDR1 and CDR2 sequences are MNHNS and SASEGT. V trimming: 6 bases; J trimming: 13 bases; junction bases outside the gene matches: 7. The CDR3 consists of 13 residues. The CDR3 reads CASRGQGLSPLHF. CDR3 DNA: TGTGCCAGCAGGGGACAGGGTCTTTCCCCCCTCCACTTT.